The present entry profiles one T cell receptor (beta chain) with its context. This clone has just a few counts. No cognate antigen has been identified for it. The record has no base qualities; no much larger clone is one base away. These data come from a study of cytomegalovirus exposure and HLA in healthy donors (dated by TCRdb to about 2017). Concerning the study at large: An earlier analysis of roughly 500 of the donors reported 276 Gb of sequence data and around 110 million unique TCR beta sequences obtained from around 190 million T cells. An early release that covered several hundred HLA-typed donors contained approximately 300 gigabases of sequencing data and 85 million to 100 million unique TCR sequences. The genetic ancestry cluster associated with self-reported Caucasian donors included approximately 85% of the roughly 380 genotyped donors. The study was designed to test whether signatures of past pathogen exposure could be identified by cataloging public T cell receptors. The study profiled the T cell repertoires of hundreds of subjects by immunosequencing and related them to cytomegalovirus serostatus. Besides the first cohort of more than 650 subjects, a separate validation cohort made up of 120 different subjects was used. High-throughput TCR immunosequencing, statistical association of individual TCRs with disease status, and machine learning were combined to predict cytomegalovirus infection status. In a later analysis, previously published TCR beta repertoires from more than 500 donors were re-analyzed and high-resolution HLA genotyping was added so that TCR occurrence patterns could be studied. The later analysis used no new phenotypic data to find candidate immune exposures, relying instead on TCR beta sequences and their occurrence across donors. An earlier analysis of a few hundred of the donors applied high-throughput TCR beta sequencing to assess whether each TCR beta V gene segment acted as functional or pseudogenic. Donor age, sex, ethnicity and CMV serostatus were compiled together with the repertoire data. A later genetic analysis took genome-wide SNP genotypes for about three fifths of the 666 donors and used that subset as a discovery cohort. Every discovery cohort repertoire had been produced on one sequencing platform. HLA typing included class I and class II loci at four-digit resolution. Typing coverage differed by locus: A, B, C, DRB1 and DQB1 were typed in roughly 620-630 donors, DQA1 in around 500, DPA1 in roughly 590, and DPB1 in just under 480. Because of strong linkage in the cohort, five DR-DQ haplotypes were treated as single units for association and clustering. Among about 410 genotyped donors of the cohort, an average of roughly 230,000 unique TCR beta nucleotide sequences was sequenced per donor, of which about 18% were non-productive.

There are 15 amino acids in the CDR3, from cysteine to phenylalanine inclusive. Only the CDR3 DNA stays, 45 bases, in frame from base 1. Relative to germline, V is missing 3 bases and J is missing 5 bases, with 8 bases of the junction outside any gene match. CDR1 and CDR2, looked up from the germline V gene, are SGHVS and FQNEAQ. Library preparation was by the immunoSEQ multiplex PCR assay. A mixture of 60 forward primers for TCR Vbeta segments and 13 reverse primers for TCR Jbeta segments was used in the multiplex PCR. The CDR3 region of rearranged TCR beta genes was amplified from genomic DNA with a multiplex PCR assay. Amplified TCR beta libraries were sequenced as 87-base-pair reads on the Illumina HiSeq System. As for the authors' bioinformatics: Across the 700 or so repertoires, a later analysis counted some 81 million unique TCR beta chains, around 11 million of which were shared by at least two donors. Raw reads were error-corrected and collapsed into unique sequences with a nearest-neighbor algorithm that merged closely related sequences to remove PCR and sequencing errors. To assign V, D and J gene segments, CDR3 sequences were aligned to IMGT reference sequences. Each retained sequence needed at least a six-nucleotide match to both a V gene segment and a J gene segment. A rearrangement counted as productive if the CDR3 had no stop codons and remained in frame with V and J, and every other rearrangement counted as non-productive. CDR3 was defined according to IMGT convention as the region running from the second conserved V-encoded cysteine to the conserved J-encoded phenylalanine. In an earlier analysis of roughly 580 of the donors, sequences lacking an unambiguous match to a single V gene segment were excluded. An earlier analysis of a few hundred of the donors called V segments functional above 56.7% productive rearrangements and segregating when the between-donor standard deviation exceeded 5%. A statistical classification framework was built to diagnose cytomegalovirus status from the catalog of TCR beta chain sequences. In a later analysis, TCR nucleotide sequences were compared against IMGT/GENE-DB human TR gene sequences so that V and J genes could be assigned. Using the TCRdist pipeline, a later analysis assigned CDR3 sequences along with most-parsimonious VDJ recombination scenarios. In a later analysis, each TCR beta chain was defined by its CDR3 amino acid sequence together with its V-gene family, and reads without a unique V-gene family were excluded. To address suspected cross-contamination and a sequencing artifact, a later analysis removed approximately 600 highly shared, low-generation-probability nucleotide sequences. In a later analysis, a clonal expansion index was calculated for each public chain from normalized within-repertoire ranks of inferred template counts. In a later analysis, generation probabilities were computed using a VDJ recombination model fitted to out-of-frame rearrangements, and the results were checked against IGoR. In a later analysis, hypergeometric tests were used to score TCR-TCR, TCR-HLA and TCR-CMV co-occurrence, with a repertoire-size bias correction applied to TCR pairs. In a later analysis, false discovery rates were estimated by permuting HLA or CMV assignments 20 times. In a later analysis, co-occurring TCRs were grouped with DBSCAN, and TCRdist sequence similarity was added when clustering was performed within HLA-allele-positive subsets. Co-occurrence clustering excluded repertoires with fewer than 30,000 or more than 120,000 public chains, plus five with anomalous nucleotide sharing. TCRdb mirrors the immuneACCESS table, restricted to in-frame sequences. Some clones are absent from its copies; in checked studies, under half trace to an unresolved V gene, and the reason for the others is unknown. V, J and clone size derive from that table, while D and trimming were established from the DNA sequence. The sample data list about 190,000 clones, and about 77% of these were observed just once. The ten largest clones add up to approximately 4.8% of the sample.

The paper's findings and limits, for the study overall: Because HLA typing was missing for some donors at each locus, association tests included only the typed subset. A total of 150 or so TCR beta chains were listed by the study as associated with cytomegalovirus. According to the authors, the approach could potentially be generalized to other disease states and immunological phenotypes. A further reported finding was that TCR beta sequences accurately predicted the HLA-A and HLA-B alleles for most subjects in the first cohort. The earlier analysis of some 540 of the donors excluded 15 to 20 rarely observed V segments, including chromosome 9 orphons, because counts were too low. For the cohort, immune exposure information was limited to CMV serostatus. According to a later genetic analysis, donors in an Asian-associated ancestry cluster had fewer N-insertions in productive TCRs than the approximately 670-donor mean. According to a later analysis, TCR association rates differed among HLA loci, with DRB1 alleles showing the most associated TCRs and HLA-C alleles showing the fewest. Cytomegalovirus status was reported to be diagnosed by the classifier with high specificity and sensitivity in both the original and validation cohorts. A later analysis reported that several top co-occurrence clusters appeared linked to parvovirus B19, influenza, CMV and Epstein-Barr virus. In a later analysis, HLA-associated TCR beta chains showed more clonal expansion and lower generation probabilities than non-associated chains that were equally common. Specific HLA alleles were associated with over 15,000 TCR beta sequences at a false discovery rate of 0.05 in a later analysis. Strong co-occurrence of HLA alleles, especially DR and DQ, made assigning TCR associations to individual alleles difficult. A few of the identified cytomegalovirus-associated TCR beta chains were confirmed in vitro to be specific for cytomegalovirus antigens. Sequencing depth was assumed to be roughly uniform across donors in the presence/absence analyses, though that assumption may not hold. In an earlier analysis of more than 450 of the donors, most TCR beta V segments were observed in productive rearrangements about 90% or about 30% of the time, broadly matching IMGT annotations. Linkage disequilibrium might explain the correlated functional status among segregating V segments, but an unknown experimental factor could not be ruled out. According to a later analysis, most CMV-associated TCR beta chains appeared to be HLA-restricted, and the HLA associations seemed to be driven largely by CMV exposure. Most TCR sequences were seen in very few donors, while some public TCRs were found in many individuals. A later genetic analysis associated a missense DCLRE1C variant with V-gene and J-gene trimming of TCR beta chains, and an independent cohort replicated the association. The cohort was sequenced for TCR beta chains only, and without alpha or paired-chain data the features that could be detected were limited. Some IMGT-functional V segments, including TRBV6-2 and TRBV6-3, could not be told apart with the 87-base-pair reads, so those segments were excluded. A cluster of highly shared sequence variants was judged likely to represent a technical artifact of the sequencing pipeline.

In total, 666 healthy bone marrow donors made up the cohort. At the time of sampling, all cohort members were nominally healthy, though unrecorded immune exposures were likely present. The donor was CMV seropositive and belonged to the group of over 250 seropositive cohort members. Every donor gave a peripheral blood sample, and the peripheral blood mononuclear cells from that sample were used for TCR beta sequencing. Genomic DNA was extracted from the blood cell samples with the Qiagen DNeasy Blood Extraction Kit. The sequence was obtained from a man aged 30 to 39 in good health and CMV-seropositive. The source material was PBMCs. The V and J genes are TRBV7-8 and TRBJ1-2; 8 nucleotides in the junction match TRBD1. The CDR3 region reads CASSFTDRGGYGYTF. The sequence in DNA is TGTGCCAGCAGCTTTACAGACAGGGGTGGATATGGCTACACCTTC.